This T cell receptor beta chain is from a study of regulatory T cells in long-lasting Graves disease. The time point here: newly diagnosed GD, antithyroid drugs for less than 3 months. The TCR library was made from RNA that had been extracted from PBMCs in TRIzol. Germline lookup yields CDR1 MNHEY and CDR2 SMNVEV (reference sequence). The CDR3 spans 13 residues. V lost 8 bases, J lost 0 bases, and 10 bases lay in between. Relying on iRepertoire HTBI primers and Arm-PCR of CDR3 regions, the team built TCR beta libraries. TCRdb reprocessed the multiplex PCR reads via MiXCR and lists one record per CDR3 protein. The sample holds roughly 500,000 distinct CDR3 sequences; around 11% are singletons and the top ten take roughly 8.9%. The sample also formed part of further work on T cells in Graves' hyperthyroidism and ophthalmopathy. As that report states: Researchers ran a first-round RT-PCR on the TCR CDR3 using the HTBI primer set.

This specimen was peripheral blood mononuclear cells (PBMCs), taken at new diagnosis, from a patient treated with antithyroid drugs. The rearrangement joins TRBV27 to TRBJ1-2; the D is unclear. This receptor was obtained from a woman under 40 with Graves disease. CDR3 bases: TGTGCCAGCTCCTGGGCCCCTAACTATGGCTACACCTTC. Translated, it gives CASSWAPNYGYTF.